This T cell receptor beta chain is from a study of early T cells in non-severe SARS-CoV-2 infection. The CDR3 is 12 amino acids. Germline loops: CDR1 LGHDT, CDR2 YNNKEL (reference sequence). Trimming removed 4 bases from V and 9 bases from J, with 12 bases in between. TCRdb redid the calling of the 5' RACE reads with MiXCR, one entry per CDR3 protein. The sample holds approximately 62,000 distinct CDR3 sequences, around 12% seen once. There are many counts of this clonotype. Sequencing input: whole blood. This TCR was recovered from an adult who was a healthcare worker with PCR-confirmed SARS-CoV-2 infection or an uninfected control (not recorded which). The chain has TRBV3-1 and TRBJ1-1; D possibly corresponds to TRBD1 (5 bases). The DNA for the CDR3 is TGTGCCAGCAGCCCAGGGTACGGGAAAGCTTTCTTT. It codes for CASSPGYGKAFF.